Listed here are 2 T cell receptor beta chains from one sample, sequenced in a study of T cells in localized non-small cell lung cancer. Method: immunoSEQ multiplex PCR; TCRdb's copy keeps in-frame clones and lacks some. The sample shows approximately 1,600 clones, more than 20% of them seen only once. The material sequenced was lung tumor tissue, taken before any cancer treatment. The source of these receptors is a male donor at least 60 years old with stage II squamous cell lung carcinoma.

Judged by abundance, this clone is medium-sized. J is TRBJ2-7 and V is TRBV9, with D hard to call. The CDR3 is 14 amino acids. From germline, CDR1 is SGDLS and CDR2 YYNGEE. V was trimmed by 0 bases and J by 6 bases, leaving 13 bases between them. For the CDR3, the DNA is TGTGCCAGCAGCGTAGATCCCCTGGGATTCGAGCAGTACTTC. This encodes CASSVDPLGFEQYF.

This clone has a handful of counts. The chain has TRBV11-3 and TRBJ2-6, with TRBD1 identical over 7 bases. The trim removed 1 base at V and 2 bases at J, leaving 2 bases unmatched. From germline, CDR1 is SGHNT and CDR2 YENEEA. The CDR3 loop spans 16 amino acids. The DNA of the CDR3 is TGTGCCAGCAGCTTAGGGGGGACAGCTGGGGCCAACGTCCTGACTTTC. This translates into CASSLGGTAGANVLTF. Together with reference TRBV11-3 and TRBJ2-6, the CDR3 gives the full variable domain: EAGVVQSPRYKIIEKKQPVAFWCNPISGHNTLYWYLQNLGQGPELLIRYENEEAVDDSQLPKDRFSAERLKGVDSTLKIQPAELGDSAVYLCASSLGGTAGANVLTFGAGSRLTVL.